What follows is one TCR beta chain and its context. Each CDR3 protein is one row after TCRdb ran MiXCR on the 5' RACE reads. This table has approximately 7,000 distinct CDR3 sequences, over 70% appearing once. Looked up from germline, CDR1 is SGHNT and CDR2 is YENEEA. The CDR3 runs 15 residues. V dropped 2 bases and J dropped 1 base, with 11 bases sitting between them. Treg sorting used a CD4+CD25+CD127-/low gate. The receptor was derived from a female donor with breast cancer. V is TRBV11-3 and J is TRBJ2-5; D is unresolved. Material for sequencing was tumor-infiltrating Tregs sorted from the breast tumor. The CDR3 sequence: CASSLQDGPQETQYF. The CDR3 nucleotides are TGTGCCAGCAGCTTACAGGACGGACCCCAAGAGACCCAGTACTTC. Combining the CDR3 with reference TRBV11-3 and TRBJ2-5 gives the whole variable domain EAGVVQSPRYKIIEKKQPVAFWCNPISGHNTLYWYLQNLGQGPELLIRYENEEAVDDSQLPKDRFSAERLKGVDSTLKIQPAELGDSAVYLCASSLQDGPQETQYFGPGTRLLVL.